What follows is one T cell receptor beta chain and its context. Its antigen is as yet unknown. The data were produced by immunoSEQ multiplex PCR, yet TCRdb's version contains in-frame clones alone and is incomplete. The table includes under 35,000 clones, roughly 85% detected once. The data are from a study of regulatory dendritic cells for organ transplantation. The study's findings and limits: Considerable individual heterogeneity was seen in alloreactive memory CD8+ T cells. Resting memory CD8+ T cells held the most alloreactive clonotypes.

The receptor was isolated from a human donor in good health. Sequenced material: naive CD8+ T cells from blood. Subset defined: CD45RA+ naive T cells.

The DNA of the CDR3 is TGTGCCAGCAGCTTAGTGACATCCTATGGCTACACCTTC. Amino acids: CASSLVTSYGYTF. This chain joins TRBV7-9 and TRBJ1-2; D is unclear. This CDR3 comprises 13 residues. Germline V gives CDR1 SEHNR, CDR2 FQNEAQ (reference sequence). V was pared by 1 base and J by 4 bases, with 7 bases between.